This paragraph reports one T cell receptor beta chain. Profiling relied on immunoSEQ multiplex PCR, and the TCRdb table lists in-frame clones only, not all of them. This sample yields 410,000 or so clones, of which just over 85% are seen a single time; more than 1.4% belongs to the top ten. These data originate in a study of blood T cell repertoires in COVID-19. Whole-study context: Sample material is recorded as cDNA or gDNA derived from T cells, B-cell-depleted T cells, or PBMCs.

The TCR comes from a woman aged 25 to 39 with active or convalescent COVID-19. The sample taken for sequencing was peripheral blood.

The CDR3 region has the DNA TGTGCCAGCTCGCGTGCGGGGGTCCAAGAGACCCAGTACTTC. Its protein product is CASSRAGVQETQYF. The chain recombines TRBV18 with TRBJ2-5; 7 nucleotides align to TRBD2. V was pared by 6 bases and J by 1 base, with 5 bases of the junction left unmatched. Germline V gives CDR1 KGHSH, CDR2 LQKENI. The CDR3 contains 14 residues.